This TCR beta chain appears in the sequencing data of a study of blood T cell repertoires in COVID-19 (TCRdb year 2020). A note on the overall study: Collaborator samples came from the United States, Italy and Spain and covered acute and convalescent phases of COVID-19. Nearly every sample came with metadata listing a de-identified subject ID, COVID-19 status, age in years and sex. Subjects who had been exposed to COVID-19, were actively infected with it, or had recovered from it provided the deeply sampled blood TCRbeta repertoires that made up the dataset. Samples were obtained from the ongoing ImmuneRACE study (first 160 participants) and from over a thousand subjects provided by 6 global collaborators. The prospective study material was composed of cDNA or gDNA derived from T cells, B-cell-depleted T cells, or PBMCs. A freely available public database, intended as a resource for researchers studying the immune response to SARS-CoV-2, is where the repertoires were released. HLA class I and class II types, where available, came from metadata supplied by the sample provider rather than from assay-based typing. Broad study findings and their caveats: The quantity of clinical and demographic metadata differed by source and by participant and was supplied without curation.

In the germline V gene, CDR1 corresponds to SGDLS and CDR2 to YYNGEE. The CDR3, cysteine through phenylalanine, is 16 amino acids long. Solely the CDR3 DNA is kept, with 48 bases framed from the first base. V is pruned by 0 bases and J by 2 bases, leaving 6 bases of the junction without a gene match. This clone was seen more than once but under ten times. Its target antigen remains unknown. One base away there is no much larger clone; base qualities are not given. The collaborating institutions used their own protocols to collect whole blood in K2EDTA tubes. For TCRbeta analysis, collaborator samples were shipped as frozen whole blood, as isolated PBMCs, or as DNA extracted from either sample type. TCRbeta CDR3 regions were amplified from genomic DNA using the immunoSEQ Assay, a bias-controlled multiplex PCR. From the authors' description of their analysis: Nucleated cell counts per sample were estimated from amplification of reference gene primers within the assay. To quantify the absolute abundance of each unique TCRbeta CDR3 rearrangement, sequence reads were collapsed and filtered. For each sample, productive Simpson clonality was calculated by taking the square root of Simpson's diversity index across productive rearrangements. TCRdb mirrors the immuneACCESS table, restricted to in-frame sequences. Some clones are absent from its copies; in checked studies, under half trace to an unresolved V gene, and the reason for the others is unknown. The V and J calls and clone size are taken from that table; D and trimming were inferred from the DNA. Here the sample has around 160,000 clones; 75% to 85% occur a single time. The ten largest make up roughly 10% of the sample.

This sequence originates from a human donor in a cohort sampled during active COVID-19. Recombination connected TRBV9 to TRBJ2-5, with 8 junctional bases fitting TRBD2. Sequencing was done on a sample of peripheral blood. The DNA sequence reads TGTGCCAGCAGCGTAGTCGGGCGGGGGGATCAAGAGACCCAGTACTTC. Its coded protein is CASSVVGRGDQETQYF.